This T cell receptor beta chain emerged from a study of human T cells and chemical hapten exposure. Each CDR3 protein is one row after TCRdb ran MiXCR on the RACE reads. Among 56,000 or so distinct CDR3 sequences listed, roughly a tenth were seen once. Deletions cut 0 bases from V and 2 bases from J, with 8 bases between. CDR3 size: 15 residues. Germline V lookup: CDR1 MDHEN, CDR2 SYDVKM. Study-wide findings and caveats: After DPC sensitization, TCRs above 1 in 1000 frequency showed no change.

The sample's time point: pre-sensitization, week 0. Treatment meaning: therapeutic diphenylcyclopropenone sensitization with weekly scalp DPC. Before extraction, the whole blood was not fractionated, and total RNA was taken from it. With respect to this clonotype: Its antigen remains unknown.

V is TRBV28 and J is TRBJ2-4; D gene uncertain. The sample consisted of whole blood, taken in connection with sensitization to the hapten diphenylcyclopropenone (DPC). This TCR was sampled from a woman in her thirties with alopecia areata. Some clones in this sample may be carry-over from other donors' samples. CDR3 in DNA: TGTGCCAGCAGTTTATGGGGCAGATCCAAAAACATTCAGTACTTC. Protein sequence: CASSLWGRSKNIQYF.